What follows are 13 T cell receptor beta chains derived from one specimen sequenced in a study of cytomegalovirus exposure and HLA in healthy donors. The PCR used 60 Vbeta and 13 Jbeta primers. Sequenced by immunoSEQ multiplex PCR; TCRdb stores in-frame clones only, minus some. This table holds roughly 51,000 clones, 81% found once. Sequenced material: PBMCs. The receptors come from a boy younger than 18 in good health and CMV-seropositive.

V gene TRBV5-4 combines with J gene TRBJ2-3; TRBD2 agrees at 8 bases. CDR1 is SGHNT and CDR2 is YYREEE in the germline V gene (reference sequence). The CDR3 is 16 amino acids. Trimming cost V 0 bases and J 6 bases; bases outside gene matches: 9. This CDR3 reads CASSLAGGGPSDTQYF. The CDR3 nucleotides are TGTGCCAGCAGCTTGGCCGGGGGGGGGCCCTCGGATACGCAGTATTTT.

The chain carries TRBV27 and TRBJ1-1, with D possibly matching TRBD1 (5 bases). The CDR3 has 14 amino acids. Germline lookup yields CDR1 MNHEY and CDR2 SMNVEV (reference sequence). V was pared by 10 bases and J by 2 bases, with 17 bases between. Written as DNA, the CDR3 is TGTGCCATCCTCCCCGACAGAACCAACACTGAAGCTTTCTTT. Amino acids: CAILPDRTNTEAFF.

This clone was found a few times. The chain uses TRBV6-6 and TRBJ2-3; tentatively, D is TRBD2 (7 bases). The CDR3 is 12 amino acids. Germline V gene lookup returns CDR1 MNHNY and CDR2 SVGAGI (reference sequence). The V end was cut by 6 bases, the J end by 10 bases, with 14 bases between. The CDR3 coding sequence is TGTGCCAGCAGCCAGGGCGGGGGCTCGCAGTATTTT. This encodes CASSQGGGSQYF.

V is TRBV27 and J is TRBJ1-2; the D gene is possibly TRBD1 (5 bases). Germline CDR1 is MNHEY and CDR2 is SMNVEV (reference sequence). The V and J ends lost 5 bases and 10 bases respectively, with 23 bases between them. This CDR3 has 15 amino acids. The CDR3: CASSLRWGGRSDYTF. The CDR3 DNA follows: TGTGCCAGCAGTCTTCGGTGGGGGGGTCGGAGTGACTACACCTTC.

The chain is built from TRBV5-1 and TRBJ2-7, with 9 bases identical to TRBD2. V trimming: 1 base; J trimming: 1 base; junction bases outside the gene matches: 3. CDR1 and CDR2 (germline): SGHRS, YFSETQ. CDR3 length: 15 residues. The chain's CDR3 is CASSLPTSGSYEQYF. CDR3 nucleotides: TGCGCCAGCAGCTTGCCTACTAGCGGGTCCTACGAGCAGTACTTC.

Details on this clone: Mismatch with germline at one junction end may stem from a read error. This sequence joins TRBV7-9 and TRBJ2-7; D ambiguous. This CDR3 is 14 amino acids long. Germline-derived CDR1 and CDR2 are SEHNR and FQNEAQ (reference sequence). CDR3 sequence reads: CSSSENSGSYEQYF. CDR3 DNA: TGTTCCAGCAGCGAAAACTCGGGCTCCTACGAGCAGTACTTC.

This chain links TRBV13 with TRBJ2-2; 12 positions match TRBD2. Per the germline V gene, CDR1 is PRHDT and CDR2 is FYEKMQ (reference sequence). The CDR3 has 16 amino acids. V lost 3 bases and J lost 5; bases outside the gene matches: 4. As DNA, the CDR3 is TGTGCCAGCAGCTTCCTAGCGGGGGGGAATACCGGGGAGCTGTTTTTT. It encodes CASSFLAGGNTGELFF.

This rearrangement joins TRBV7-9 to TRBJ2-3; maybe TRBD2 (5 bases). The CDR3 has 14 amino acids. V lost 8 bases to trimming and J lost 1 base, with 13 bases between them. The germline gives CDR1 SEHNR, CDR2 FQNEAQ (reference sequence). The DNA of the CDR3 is TGTGCCAGCCGATTCGGGGTCGGCACAGATACGCAGTATTTT. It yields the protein CASRFGVGTDTQYF.

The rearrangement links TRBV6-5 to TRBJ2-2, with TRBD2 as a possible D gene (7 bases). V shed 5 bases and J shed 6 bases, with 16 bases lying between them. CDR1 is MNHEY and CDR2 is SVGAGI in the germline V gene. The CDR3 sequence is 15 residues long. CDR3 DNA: TGTGCCAGCAGTCCGGGGGGCCGGAGCCCCGGGGAGCTGTTTTTT. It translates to CASSPGGRSPGELFF.

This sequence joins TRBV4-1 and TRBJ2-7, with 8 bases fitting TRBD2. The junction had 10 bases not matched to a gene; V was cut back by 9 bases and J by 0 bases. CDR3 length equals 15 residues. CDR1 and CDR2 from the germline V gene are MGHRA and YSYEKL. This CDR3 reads CARERGGTNSYEQYF. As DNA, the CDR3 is TGCGCCAGGGAACGCGGGGGGACTAACTCCTACGAGCAGTACTTC.

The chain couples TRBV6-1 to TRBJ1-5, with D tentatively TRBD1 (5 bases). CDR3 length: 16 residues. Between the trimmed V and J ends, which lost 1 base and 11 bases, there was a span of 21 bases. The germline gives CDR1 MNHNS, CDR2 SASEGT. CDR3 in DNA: TGTGCCAGCAGTGAAGTCATCGACAGACTCACGAAGGCCCAGCATTTT. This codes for CASSEVIDRLTKAQHF.

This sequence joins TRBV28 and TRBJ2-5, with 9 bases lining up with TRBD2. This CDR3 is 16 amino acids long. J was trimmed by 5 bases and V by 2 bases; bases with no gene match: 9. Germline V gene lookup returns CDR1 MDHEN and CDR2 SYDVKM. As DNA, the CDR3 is TGTGCCAGCAGTTTACTTGGTAGCGGGGGATCGGAGACCCAGTACTTC. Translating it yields CASSLLGSGGSETQYF. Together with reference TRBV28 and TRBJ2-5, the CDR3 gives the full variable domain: DVKVTQSSRYLVKRTGEKVFLECVQDMDHENMFWYRQDPGLGLRLIYFSYDVKMKEKGDIPEGYSVSREKKERFSLILESASTNQTSMYLCASSLLGSGGSETQYFGPGTRLLVL.

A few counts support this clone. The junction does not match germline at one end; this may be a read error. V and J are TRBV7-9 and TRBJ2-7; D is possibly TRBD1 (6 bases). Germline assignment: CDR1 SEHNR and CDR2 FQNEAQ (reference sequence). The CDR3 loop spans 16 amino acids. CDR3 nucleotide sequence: TGTTCCAGCAGCTTACCCCTACAGGGAAGCTCCTACGAGCAGTACTTC. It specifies CSSSLPLQGSSYEQYF.